The 10 T cell receptor beta chains presented below share a single source sample, sequenced in a study of blood T cell repertoires in COVID-19. TCRdb keeps only in-frame clones here, not all; method: immunoSEQ multiplex PCR. Altogether about 180,000 clones are present, around nine tenths being singletons, with the ten largest covering around an eighth. The sequencing input was peripheral blood. These receptors originate from a woman between 65 and 79 years old with COVID-19, enrolled during active disease.

The chain employs TRBV7-9 and TRBJ2-7; 7 nucleotides line up with TRBD1. The length of the CDR3 is 18 residues. The V gene's germline CDR1 is SEHNR and CDR2 FQNEAQ (reference sequence). V gave up 3 bases and J gave up 2 bases; unmatched junction bases: 16. The CDR3: CASSLYTITGVSAYEQYF. The CDR3 bases are TGTGCCAGCAGCTTGTATACGATAACAGGGGTTTCAGCCTACGAGCAGTACTTC.

The rearrangement joins TRBV4-1 to TRBJ1-6; D is ambiguous. Trimming took off 4 bases at V and 7 bases at J, with 20 bases between the two ends. The germline CDR1 and CDR2 sequences are MGHRA and YSYEKL. This CDR3 is built from 17 residues. The CDR3 DNA is TGCGCCAGCAGCCCGAGAGTGGGTGGCGGGGTAAATTCACCCCTCCACTTT. Its protein is CASSPRVGGGVNSPLHF.

The V call is TRBV5-6, the J call TRBJ1-1; tentatively, D is TRBD1 (6 bases). V dropped 2 bases and J dropped 4 bases, with 15 bases sitting between them. The CDR3 contains 15 residues. Germline values: CDR1 SGHDT, CDR2 YYEEEE. The CDR3 protein is CASSFSDRRTTEAFF. The DNA of the CDR3 is TGTGCCAGCAGCTTCAGTGACAGGCGGACCACTGAAGCTTTCTTT.

The rearrangement joins TRBV30 to TRBJ1-1, with D unclear. Germline values: CDR1 GTSNPN, CDR2 SVGIG (reference sequence). The CDR3 covers 14 residues. The ends were cut back, 2 bases at V and 4 bases at J, with 14 bases in the middle. The CDR3 sequence is CAWSLTSVGTEAFF. Written as DNA, the CDR3 is TGTGCCTGGAGTCTGACATCGGTGGGCACTGAAGCTTTCTTT.

The V call is TRBV12-5, the J call TRBJ2-2; 7 nucleotides line up with TRBD1. Germline V gene lookup returns CDR1 LGHNT and CDR2 FRNRAP. There are 15 residues in the CDR3. V gave up 5 bases and J gave up 4 bases; unmatched junction bases: 7. CDR3 DNA sequence: TGTGCTAGTGGTATCGGGGACAGAGCCACCGGGGAGCTGTTTTTT. Amino acids: CASGIGDRATGELFF. The entire variable domain, with the rest obtained from reference TRBV12-5 and TRBJ2-2, is as follows: DARVTQTPRHKVTEMGQEVTMRCQPILGHNTVFWYRQTMMQGLELLAYFRNRAPLDDSGMPKDRFSAEMPDATLATLKIQPSEPRDSAVYFCASGIGDRATGELFFGEGSRLTVL.

This sequence joins TRBV5-5 and TRBJ1-2; D is uncertain. CDR3 length equals 15 residues. Trimming left V 4 bases short and J 0 bases short, with 13 bases between. Germline loops: CDR1 SGHKS, CDR2 YYEKEE (reference sequence). The CDR3 sequence is CASSISGKANYGYTF. The CDR3 DNA follows: TGTGCCAGCAGCATTTCGGGGAAGGCTAACTATGGCTACACCTTC.

V gene TRBV28 combines with J gene TRBJ1-2; D call uncertain. This CDR3 contains 16 residues. The germline gives CDR1 MDHEN, CDR2 SYDVKM. V lost 5 bases, J lost 1 base, and 17 bases lay in between. The DNA for the CDR3 is TGTGCCAGCAGTACCCCTACCGGACTGATTAACTATGGCTACACCTTC. Translating gives CASSTPTGLINYGYTF.

On this clone itself: The sample carries other DNA sequences with the same CDR3. The chain employs TRBV7-3 and TRBJ1-1; maybe TRBD1 (6 bases). From germline, CDR1 is SGHTA and CDR2 FQGTGA. V lost 4 bases and J lost 5, with 11 bases in between. This CDR3 spans 13 amino acids. The CDR3: CASSSGQRTEAFF. The CDR3 nucleotides are TGTGCCAGCAGCTCGGGACAAAGGACTGAAGCTTTCTTT.

With respect to this clone: The sample has other DNA sequences that encode this CDR3 too. The gene calls are TRBV3-1 (or the pseudogene TRBV3-2) and TRBJ1-1; possibly TRBD1 for D (6 bases). Germline V gene data show CDR1 as LGHDT and CDR2 as YNNKEL (reference sequence). CDR3 length: 14 amino acids. The V end was cut by 2 bases, the J end by 2 bases, with 9 bases between. The CDR3 sequence: CASSQRGGNTEAFF. CDR3 bases: TGTGCCAGCAGCCAAAGAGGGGGAAACACTGAAGCTTTCTTT.

The chain links TRBV11-2 to TRBJ2-5, with a tentative D call TRBD1 (5 bases). Germline V gene lookup returns CDR1 SGHAT and CDR2 FQNNGV. This CDR3 contains 14 residues. V gave up 5 bases and J gave up 5 bases, with 15 bases separating them. This CDR3 reads CASSPQVVRETQYF. The CDR3 bases are TGTGCCAGCAGCCCACAGGTGGTTAGGGAGACCCAGTACTTC. Combining the CDR3 with reference TRBV11-2 and TRBJ2-5 gives the whole variable domain EAGVAQSPRYKIIEKRQSVAFWCNPISGHATLYWYQQILGQGPKLLIQFQNNGVVDDSQLPKDRFSAERLKGVDSTLKIQPAKLEDSAVYLCASSPQVVRETQYFGPGTRLLVL.